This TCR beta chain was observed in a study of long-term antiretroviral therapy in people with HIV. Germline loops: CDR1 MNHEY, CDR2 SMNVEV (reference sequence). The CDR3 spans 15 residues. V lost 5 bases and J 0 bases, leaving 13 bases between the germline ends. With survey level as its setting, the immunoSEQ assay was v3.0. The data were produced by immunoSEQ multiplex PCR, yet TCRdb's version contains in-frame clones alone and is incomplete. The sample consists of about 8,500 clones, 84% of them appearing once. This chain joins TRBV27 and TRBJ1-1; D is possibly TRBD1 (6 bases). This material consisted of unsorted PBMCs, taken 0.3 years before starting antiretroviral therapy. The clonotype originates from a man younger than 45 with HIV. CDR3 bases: TGTGCCAGCAGTCCCCGGACAGCTATGAACACTGAAGCTTTCTTT. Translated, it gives CASSPRTAMNTEAFF.